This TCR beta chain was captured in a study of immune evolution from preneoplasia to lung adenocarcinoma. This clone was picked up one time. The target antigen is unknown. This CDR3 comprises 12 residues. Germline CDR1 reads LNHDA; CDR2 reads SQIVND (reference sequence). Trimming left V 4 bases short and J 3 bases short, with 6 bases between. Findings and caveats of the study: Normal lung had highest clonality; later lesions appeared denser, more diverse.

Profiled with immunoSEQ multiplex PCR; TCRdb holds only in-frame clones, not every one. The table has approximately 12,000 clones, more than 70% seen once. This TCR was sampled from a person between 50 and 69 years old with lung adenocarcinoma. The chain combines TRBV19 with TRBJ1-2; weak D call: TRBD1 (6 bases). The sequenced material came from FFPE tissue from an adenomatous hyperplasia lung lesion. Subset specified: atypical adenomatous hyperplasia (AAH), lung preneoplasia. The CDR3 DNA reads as TGTGCCAGTAGTAGGACAGACTATGGCTACACCTTC. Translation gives CASSRTDYGYTF. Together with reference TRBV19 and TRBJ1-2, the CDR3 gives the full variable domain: DGGITQSPKYLFRKEGQNVTLSCEQNLNHDAMYWYRQDPGQGLRLIYYSQIVNDFQKGDIAEGYSVSREKKESFPLTVTSAQKNPTAFYLCASSRTDYGYTFGSGTRLTVV.